This TCR beta chain was sequenced in a study of T cells in Graves' hyperthyroidism and ophthalmopathy. V was clipped by 2 bases and J by 4 bases, with 24 bases between them. This CDR3 has 20 residues. Germline V lookup: CDR1 MDHEN, CDR2 SYDVKM. Ten or more counts support this clonotype. RNA transcripts yielded amplified TCR beta CDR3 regions. First-round RT-PCR of the TCR CDR3 relied on the HTBI primer set. TCRdb fed the multiplex PCR reads into MiXCR, producing one record per CDR3 protein. The sample holds under 450,000 distinct CDR3 sequences; about a sixth are singletons and the top ten take approximately 30%.

This sequence joins TRBV28 and TRBJ2-6; D is unresolved. The TCR sequence derives from a woman aged 25 to 39 with Graves' hyperthyroidism that later progressed to Graves' ophthalmopathy. Sequenced: blood. CDR3 nucleotide sequence: TGTGCCAGCAGTTTAGTCCCCCACGATATTTGGGGATCCGGGGCCAACGTCCTGACTTTC. Translation gives CASSLVPHDIWGSGANVLTF.